Listed below are T cell receptor beta chains from one sample, sequenced in a study of regulatory T cells in long-lasting Graves disease. TCRdb processed the multiplex PCR reads anew with MiXCR; each CDR3 protein has one entry. The sample records about 460,000 distinct CDR3 sequences, about 15% being singletons. This sample was also put to use in a study of T cells in Graves' hyperthyroidism and ophthalmopathy.

Sequences were derived from peripheral blood mononuclear cells (PBMCs), sampled at new diagnosis, from a patient treated with antithyroid drugs. These receptors were taken from a woman aged 45 to 65 with Graves disease. CDR3s include the opening cysteine and the closing phenylalanine or tryptophan. Each record gives: D gene, V gene, J gene, clone size, CDR3 protein, CDR3 DNA. The D gene is left open where the match is weak. Rows give clone size only sometimes, using once, few, many, or a class for an expanded clone.

D: NA; V: TRBV3-1; J: TRBJ1-6; size: NA; CDR3: CASSLGGAGRDSPLHF; DNA: TGTGCCAGCAGCCTGGGTGGCGCAGGTCGGGATTCACCCCTCCACTTT
D: NA; V: TRBV12-3/TRBV12-4; J: TRBJ1-6; size: many; CDR3: CASSRAWDTSTGGSPLHF; DNA: TGTGCCAGCAGCCGGGCTTGGGACACCTCGACGGGCGGTTCACCCCTCCACTTT
D: TRBD2; V: TRBV5-5; J: TRBJ2-1; size: NA; CDR3: CASSVSSGSSSYNEQFF; DNA: TGTGCCAGCAGTGTGTCCAGCGGGAGCAGTTCCTACAATGAGCAGTTCTTC
D: NA; V: TRBV18; J: TRBJ1-1; size: few; CDR3: CASSPREAPGGTEAFF; DNA: TGTGCCAGCTCACCACGTGAAGCACCCGGAGGAACTGAAGCTTTCTTT
D: TRBD1; V: TRBV7-2; J: TRBJ1-2; size: many; CDR3: CASSIGGGTGVYGYTF; DNA: TGTGCCAGCAGCATAGGTGGCGGGACAGGGGTCTATGGCTACACCTTC
D: TRBD1; V: TRBV19; J: TRBJ1-3; size: NA; CDR3: CASIGTEGNTIYF; DNA: TGTGCCAGTATCGGGACAGAAGGAAACACCATATATTTT
D: NA; V: TRBV6-5; J: TRBJ1-2; size: few; CDR3: CASSFNRLRGYTF; DNA: TGTGCCAGCAGTTTCAATCGCCTTCGCGGCTACACCTTC
D: TRBD1; V: TRBV19; J: TRBJ2-7; size: NA; CDR3: CASSHRQGSYEQYF; DNA: TGTGCCAGTAGTCATCGACAGGGATCCTACGAGCAGTACTTC
D: NA; V: TRBV24-1; J: TRBJ2-1; size: many; CDR3: CATSDRGGYSYNEQFF; DNA: TGTGCCACCAGTGATAGAGGGGGATACTCGTACAATGAGCAGTTCTTC
D: TRBD1; V: TRBV9; J: TRBJ2-2; size: many; CDR3: CASSNTDRGPTGELFF; DNA: TGTGCCAGCAGCAATACGGACAGGGGGCCCACCGGGGAGCTGTTTTTT
D: TRBD2; V: TRBV27; J: TRBJ2-3; size: many; CDR3: CASSPLGAGGPMDTQYF; DNA: TGTGCCAGCAGTCCCTTGGGAGCGGGAGGGCCGATGGATACGCAGTATTTT
D: TRBD1; V: TRBV19; J: TRBJ1-4; size: few; CDR3: CASSRRQGETNEKLFF; DNA: TGTGCCAGTAGCCGGAGACAGGGCGAGACTAATGAAAAACTGTTTTTT